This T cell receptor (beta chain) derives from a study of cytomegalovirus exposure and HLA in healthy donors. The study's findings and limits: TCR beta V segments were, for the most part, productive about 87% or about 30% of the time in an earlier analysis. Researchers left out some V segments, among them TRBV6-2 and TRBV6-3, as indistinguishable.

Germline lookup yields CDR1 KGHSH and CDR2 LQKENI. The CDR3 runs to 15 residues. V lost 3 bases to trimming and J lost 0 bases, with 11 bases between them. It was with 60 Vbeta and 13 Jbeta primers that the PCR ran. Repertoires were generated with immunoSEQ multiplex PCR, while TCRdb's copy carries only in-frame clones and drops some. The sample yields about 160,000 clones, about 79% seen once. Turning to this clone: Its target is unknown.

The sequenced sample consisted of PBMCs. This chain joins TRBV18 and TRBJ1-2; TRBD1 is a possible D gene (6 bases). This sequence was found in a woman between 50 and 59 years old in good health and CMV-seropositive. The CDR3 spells CASSPGTNTNYGYTF. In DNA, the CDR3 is TGTGCCAGCTCACCTGGGACAAACACTAACTATGGCTACACCTTC. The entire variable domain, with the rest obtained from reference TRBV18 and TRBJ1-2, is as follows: NAGVMQNPRHLVRRRGQEARLRCSPMKGHSHVYWYRQLPEEGLKFMVYLQKENIIDESGMPKERFSAEFPKEGPSILRIQQVVRGDSAAYFCASSPGTNTNYGYTFGSGTRLTVV.